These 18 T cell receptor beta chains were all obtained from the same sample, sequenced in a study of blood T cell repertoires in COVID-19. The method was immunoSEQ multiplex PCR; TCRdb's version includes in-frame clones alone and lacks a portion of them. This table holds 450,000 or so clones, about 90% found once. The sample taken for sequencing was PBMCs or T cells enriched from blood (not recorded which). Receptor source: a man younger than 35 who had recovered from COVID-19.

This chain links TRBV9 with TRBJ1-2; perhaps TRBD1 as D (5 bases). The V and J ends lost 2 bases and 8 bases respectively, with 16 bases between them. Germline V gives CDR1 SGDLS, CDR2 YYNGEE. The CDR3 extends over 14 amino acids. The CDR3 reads CASSVGPLKGGYTF. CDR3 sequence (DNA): TGTGCCAGCAGCGTGGGGCCGCTGAAGGGGGGCTACACCTTC.

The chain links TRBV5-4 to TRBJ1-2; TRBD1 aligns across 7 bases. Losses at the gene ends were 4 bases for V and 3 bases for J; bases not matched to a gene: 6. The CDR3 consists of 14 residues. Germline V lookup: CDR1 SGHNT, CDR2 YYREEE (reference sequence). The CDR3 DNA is TGTGCCAGCAGCGCGCGACAGGGCTACTATGGCTACACCTTC. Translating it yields CASSARQGYYGYTF.

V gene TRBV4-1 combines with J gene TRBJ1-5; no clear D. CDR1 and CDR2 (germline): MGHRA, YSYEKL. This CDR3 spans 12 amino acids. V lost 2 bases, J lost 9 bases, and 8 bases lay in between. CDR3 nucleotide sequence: TGCGCCAGCAGCCAAACCTCGGGGCCCCAGCATTTT. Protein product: CASSQTSGPQHF.

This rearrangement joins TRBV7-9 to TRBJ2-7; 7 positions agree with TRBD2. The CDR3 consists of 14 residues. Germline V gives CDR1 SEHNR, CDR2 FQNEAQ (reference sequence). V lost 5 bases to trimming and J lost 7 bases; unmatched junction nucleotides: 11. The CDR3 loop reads CASSRLADNMEQYF. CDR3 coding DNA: TGTGCCAGCAGCCGCCTAGCGGACAACATGGAGCAGTACTTC. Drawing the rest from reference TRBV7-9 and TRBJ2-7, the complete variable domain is DTGVSQNPRHKITKRGQNVTFRCDPISEHNRLYWYRQTLGQGPEFLTYFQNEAQLEKSRLLSDRFSAERPKGSFSTLEIQRTEQGDSAMYLCASSRLADNMEQYFGPGTRLTVT.

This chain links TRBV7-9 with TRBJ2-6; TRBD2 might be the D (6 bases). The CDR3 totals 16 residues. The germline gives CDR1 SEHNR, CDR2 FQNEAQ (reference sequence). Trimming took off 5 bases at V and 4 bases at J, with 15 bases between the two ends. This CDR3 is CASSPLGGKGANVLTF. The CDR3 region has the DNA TGTGCCAGCAGCCCCCTCGGGGGTAAAGGGGCCAACGTCCTGACTTTC.

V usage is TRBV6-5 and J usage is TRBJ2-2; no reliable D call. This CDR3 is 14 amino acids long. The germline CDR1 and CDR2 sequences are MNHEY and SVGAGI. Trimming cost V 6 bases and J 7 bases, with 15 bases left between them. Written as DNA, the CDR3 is TGTGCCAGCAGAACGATATTGAGGCGCGGGGAGCTGTTTTTT. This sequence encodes CASRTILRRGELFF.

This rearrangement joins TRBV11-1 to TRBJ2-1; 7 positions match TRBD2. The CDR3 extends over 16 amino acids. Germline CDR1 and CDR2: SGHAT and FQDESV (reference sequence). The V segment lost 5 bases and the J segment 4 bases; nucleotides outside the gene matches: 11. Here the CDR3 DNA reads TGTGCCAGCAGCCCCTGGAGAGCGGGAAGGTACAATGAGCAGTTCTTC. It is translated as CASSPWRAGRYNEQFF.

CDR3 residues: CASLGLRGRNEQYF. DNA for the CDR3: TGTGCCAGCTTGGGGCTGAGGGGGCGGAACGAGCAGTACTTC. The V gene is TRBV2, the J gene TRBJ2-7; 7 bases line up with TRBD1. The CDR3 consists of 14 residues. The germline V gene encodes CDR1 SNHLY and CDR2 FYNNEI. Trimming took 8 bases from V and 5 from J; bases not matched to a gene: 12.

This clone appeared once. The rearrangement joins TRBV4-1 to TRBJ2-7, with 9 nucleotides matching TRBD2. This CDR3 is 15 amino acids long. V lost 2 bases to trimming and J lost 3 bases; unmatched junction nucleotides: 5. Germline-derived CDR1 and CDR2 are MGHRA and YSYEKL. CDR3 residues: CASSQPLAGRYEQYF. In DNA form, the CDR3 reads TGCGCCAGCAGCCAACCCCTAGCGGGACGCTACGAGCAGTACTTC.

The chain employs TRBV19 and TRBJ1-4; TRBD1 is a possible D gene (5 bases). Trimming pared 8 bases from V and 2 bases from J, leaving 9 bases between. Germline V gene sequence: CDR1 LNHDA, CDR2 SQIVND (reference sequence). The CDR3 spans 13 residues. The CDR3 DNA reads TGTGCCAGTTCCAGACAGACTAATGAAAAACTGTTTTTT. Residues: CASSRQTNEKLFF.

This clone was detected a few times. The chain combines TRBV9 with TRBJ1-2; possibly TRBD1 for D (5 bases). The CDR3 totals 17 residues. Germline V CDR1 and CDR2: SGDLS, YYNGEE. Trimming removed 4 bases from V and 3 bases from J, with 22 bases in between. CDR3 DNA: TGTGCCAGCAGCAAGGAAGCAGGGAAATCCGCCTACTATGGCTACACCTTC. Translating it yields CASSKEAGKSAYYGYTF.

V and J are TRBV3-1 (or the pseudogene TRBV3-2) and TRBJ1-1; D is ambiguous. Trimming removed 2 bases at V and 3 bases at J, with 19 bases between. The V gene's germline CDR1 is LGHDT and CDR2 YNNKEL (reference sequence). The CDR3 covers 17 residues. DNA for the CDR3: TGTGCCAGCAGCCAAACCCCGGGAAGAATCGGGGACACTGAAGCTTTCTTT. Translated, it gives CASSQTPGRIGDTEAFF.

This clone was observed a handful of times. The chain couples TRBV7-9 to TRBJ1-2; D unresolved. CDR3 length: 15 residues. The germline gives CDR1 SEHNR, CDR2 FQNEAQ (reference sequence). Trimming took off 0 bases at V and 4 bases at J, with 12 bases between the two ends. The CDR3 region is CASSLAGQAPYGYTF. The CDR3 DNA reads TGTGCCAGCAGCTTAGCGGGCCAGGCCCCCTATGGCTACACCTTC.

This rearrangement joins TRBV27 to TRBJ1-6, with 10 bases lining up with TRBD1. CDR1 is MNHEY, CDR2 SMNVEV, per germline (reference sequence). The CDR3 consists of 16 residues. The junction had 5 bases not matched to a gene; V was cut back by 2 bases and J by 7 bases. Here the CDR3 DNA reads TGTGCCAGCAGTTTAATAGGGACAGGGGTCAATTCACCCCTCCACTTT. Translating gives CASSLIGTGVNSPLHF.

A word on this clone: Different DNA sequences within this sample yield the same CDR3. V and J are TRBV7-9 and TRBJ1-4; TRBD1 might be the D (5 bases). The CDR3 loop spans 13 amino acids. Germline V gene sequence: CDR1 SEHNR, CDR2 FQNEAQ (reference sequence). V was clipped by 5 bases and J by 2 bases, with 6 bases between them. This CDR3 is CASSQGTNEKLFF. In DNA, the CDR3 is TGTGCCAGCAGCCAGGGTACTAATGAAAAACTGTTTTTT. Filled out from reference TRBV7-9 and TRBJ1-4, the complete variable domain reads DTGVSQNPRHKITKRGQNVTFRCDPISEHNRLYWYRQTLGQGPEFLTYFQNEAQLEKSRLLSDRFSAERPKGSFSTLEIQRTEQGDSAMYLCASSQGTNEKLFFGSGTQLSVL.

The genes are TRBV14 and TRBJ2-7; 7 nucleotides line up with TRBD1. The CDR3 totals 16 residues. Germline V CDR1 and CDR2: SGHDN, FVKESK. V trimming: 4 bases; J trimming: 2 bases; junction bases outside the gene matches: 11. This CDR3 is CASSRDSWTGAYEQYF. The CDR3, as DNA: TGTGCCAGCAGCCGAGACTCGTGGACAGGAGCCTACGAGCAGTACTTC.

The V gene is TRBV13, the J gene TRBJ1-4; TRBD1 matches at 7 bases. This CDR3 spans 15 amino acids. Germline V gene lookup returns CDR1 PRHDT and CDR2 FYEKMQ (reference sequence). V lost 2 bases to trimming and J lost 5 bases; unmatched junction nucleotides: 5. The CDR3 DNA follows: TGTGCCAGCAGCTTACCGGGACAGCGCAATGAAAAACTGTTTTTT. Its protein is CASSLPGQRNEKLFF.

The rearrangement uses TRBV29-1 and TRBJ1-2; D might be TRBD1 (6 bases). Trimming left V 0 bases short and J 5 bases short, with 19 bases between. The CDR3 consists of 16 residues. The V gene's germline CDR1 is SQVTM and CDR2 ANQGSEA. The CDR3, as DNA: TGCAGCGTTGAAGATCTTGGGGGCCCGTGGGGGTATGGCTACACCTTC. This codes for CSVEDLGGPWGYGYTF.